This is a list of T cell receptor beta chains from one sample in a study of T cell responses to AZD1222 COVID-19 vaccine. Profiling relied on immunoSEQ multiplex PCR, and the TCRdb table lists in-frame clones only, not all of them. Among about 86,000 clones listed, 90% were seen once. Sequencing was performed on peripheral blood, taken on day 0 of AZD1222 vaccination. The receptors stem from an adult in good health. CDR3s leave out the opening cysteine and the closing phenylalanine or tryptophan.

V gene,CDR3 protein
TRBV7-9,ASSSKITYNEQF
TRBV5-6,ASTTPRAGASNPWYQF
TRBV3-1/TRBV3-2,ASSQGENQPQH
TRBV6-5,ASSTPQTGYYEQY
TRBV7-6,ASSSMENTEAF
TRBV30,AWSLTVNTEAF
TRBV6-6,ASSYSLDTQY
TRBV12-3/TRBV12-4,ASSYGGAEQY
TRBV5-1,ASSQLTGGSGTEAF
TRBV10-1,ASSESGPGTEAF
TRBV24-1,ATSTGPLGGYT
TRBV5-8,ASSKTWGRTEAF
TRBV28,ASSGLAGEAEQY
TRBV7-2,ASSLEGTGNYGYT
TRBV7-7,ASSTGLASGELF
TRBV6-4,ASRTLGKGRTVEGNTIY
TRBV5-1,ASSLAGSGNTIY
TRBV5-1,ASSSVTSGSSAETQY
TRBV3-1/TRBV3-2,ASSQAGTGELF
TRBV28,ASSPVGQGTPEAF
TRBV30,AWSGNSNQPQH
TRBV5-1,ASSLDRVEKLF
TRBV10-2,ASSASSPDSNQPQH
TRBV6-5,ASSLDRGLYNEQF
TRBV7-9,ASSLELRNEQF
TRBV28,ASRAGDEAF
TRBV5-5,ASSLVVRATDTQY
TRBV5-1,ASIRGQGRTGELF
TRBV6-5,ASSYSGEDGYT
TRBV2,ASSEEEDEQF
TRBV6-5,ASSQDVNYGYT
TRBV4-1,ASSQEEGRGMGYT
TRBV7-2,ASSLRDRDYYGYT
TRBV2,ASSGEGYEQY
TRBV6-4,ASSKVGGNQPQH
TRBV28,ASTPRQGAYEQY
TRBV6-2/TRBV6-3,ASSLTGRSSYNSPLH
TRBV5-1,ASSLGTEMIQLF
TRBV15,ATSRDQGWQPQH
TRBV11-1,ASQEFSGNTIY
TRBV19,ASSILAGPRGNEQF
TRBV19,ASSIGRGAAYEQY
TRBV10-1,ASSRGSVQETQY
TRBV27,ASSSTGQPQH
TRBV18,ASSLGNAGELF
TRBV19,ASNTDRSNQPQH
TRBV9,ASSVEFPIAGETYNEQF
TRBV7-8,ASSRLYSYTNSGNTIY
TRBV30,AWSLRVGEKLF
TRBV19,ASVGGKKQY
TRBV28,ASSLAGLKGTDTQY
TRBV6-5,ASSLQGGLGEKLF
TRBV2,ASSSQETQY
TRBV11-2,ASHQGQGGGYT
TRBV6-5,ASSLNRGQTEAF
TRBV27,ASRLQAHSSYEQY
TRBV20-1,SAMGDQPQH
TRBV27,ASSYQGTGVSPPY
TRBV20-1,SVHEQF